Sequencing of this T cell receptor (beta chain) was carried out in a study of cytomegalovirus exposure and HLA in healthy donors. Germline CDR1 and CDR2: SGHRS and YFSETQ. V gave up 4 bases and J gave up 6 bases; unmatched junction bases: 8. This CDR3 region has 15 residues. Sequenced by immunoSEQ multiplex PCR; TCRdb stores in-frame clones only, minus some. Of under 400,000 clones in the sample, 88% were seen once. Material: PBMCs. The gene calls are TRBV5-1 and TRBJ2-7; 12 nucleotides agree with TRBD2. The sequence came from a young man in good health and CMV-seronegative. CDR3 in amino acids: CASSPTTSGGFEQYF. CDR3 sequence (DNA): TGCGCCAGCAGCCCAACTACTAGCGGGGGGTTCGAGCAGTACTTC.